This T cell receptor beta chain was recovered during a study of T cell responses to AZD1222 COVID-19 vaccine. Overall study results and limits: Donors, mostly white British, included more females; clonal diversity was possibly underestimated.

Data came from immunoSEQ multiplex PCR; TCRdb stores just in-frame clones and leaves some out. Among some 110,000 clones listed, around 88% were seen once. Details on this clone: The target antigen is unknown.

The source of this sequence is an adult in good health. Sample: peripheral blood, taken on day 0 of AZD1222 vaccination.

CDR3: CASSPPGSDYEQYF. As DNA, the CDR3 is TGTGCCAGCTCACCACCGGGTAGCGACTACGAGCAGTACTTC. The gene calls are TRBV18 and TRBJ2-7; possible D gene TRBD2, 5 bases. V was clipped by 0 bases and J by 3 bases, with 9 bases between them. This CDR3 region has 14 residues. In germline, CDR1 is KGHSH, CDR2 LQKENI.